Described below is a single T cell receptor (beta chain) sequence and its context. Its antigen remains unknown. Vbeta (60) and Jbeta (13) primers were used in the PCR. Authors' data handling: Later, an analysis found approximately 80 million unique TCR beta chains, and roughly 10 million of these were shared. Sequencing was performed with immunoSEQ multiplex PCR; in TCRdb, only in-frame clones are kept and a portion is missing. V and J calls and clone size are as listed in that table; D and trimming were resolved from the DNA. There are roughly 120,000 clones in the sample; about four fifths occur only once, and around 3.6% lies in the top ten. The data belong to a study of cytomegalovirus exposure and HLA in healthy donors. Study observations and caveats: In a later analysis, TCR beta V- and J-gene trimming was associated with a missense DCLRE1C variant. According to reports, the classifier identified cytomegalovirus status with high specificity and sensitivity. In vitro testing confirmed a few CMV-associated chains as specific for CMV antigens.

With 8 bases clipped from V and 4 bases from J, the junction kept 15 bases outside the gene matches. Germline CDR1 reads ENHRY; CDR2 reads SYGVKD. This CDR3 has 16 residues. This clonotype was sampled from a middle-aged man in good health and CMV-seronegative. The chain combines TRBV10-3 with TRBJ2-3; TRBD1 aligns across 7 bases. The specimen sequenced was PBMCs. The CDR3 DNA sequence: TGTGCCATCCAACCGGGACAGACGCAAGGGGCAGATACGCAGTATTTT. It is translated as CAIQPGQTQGADTQYF.